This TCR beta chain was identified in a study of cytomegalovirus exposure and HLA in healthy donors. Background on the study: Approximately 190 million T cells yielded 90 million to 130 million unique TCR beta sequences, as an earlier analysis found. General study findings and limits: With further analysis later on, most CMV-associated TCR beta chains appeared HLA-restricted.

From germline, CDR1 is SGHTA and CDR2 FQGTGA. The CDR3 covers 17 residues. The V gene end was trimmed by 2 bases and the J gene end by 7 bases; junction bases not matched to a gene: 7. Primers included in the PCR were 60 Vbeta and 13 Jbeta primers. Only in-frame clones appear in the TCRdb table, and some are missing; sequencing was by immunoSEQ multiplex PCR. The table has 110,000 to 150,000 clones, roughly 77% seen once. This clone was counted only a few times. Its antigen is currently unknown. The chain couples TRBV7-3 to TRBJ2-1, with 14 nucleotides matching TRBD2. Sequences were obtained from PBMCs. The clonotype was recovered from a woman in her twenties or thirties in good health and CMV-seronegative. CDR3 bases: TGTGCCAGCAGCTTAGACCCGGGACTAGCGGGAGTGAATGAGCAGTTCTTC. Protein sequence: CASSLDPGLAGVNEQFF. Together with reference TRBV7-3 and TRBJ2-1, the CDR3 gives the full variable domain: GAGVSQTPSNKVTEKGKYVELRCDPISGHTALYWYRQSLGQGPEFLIYFQGTGAADDSGLPNDRFFAVRPEGSVSTLKIQRTERGDSAVYLCASSLDPGLAGVNEQFFGPGTRLTVL.